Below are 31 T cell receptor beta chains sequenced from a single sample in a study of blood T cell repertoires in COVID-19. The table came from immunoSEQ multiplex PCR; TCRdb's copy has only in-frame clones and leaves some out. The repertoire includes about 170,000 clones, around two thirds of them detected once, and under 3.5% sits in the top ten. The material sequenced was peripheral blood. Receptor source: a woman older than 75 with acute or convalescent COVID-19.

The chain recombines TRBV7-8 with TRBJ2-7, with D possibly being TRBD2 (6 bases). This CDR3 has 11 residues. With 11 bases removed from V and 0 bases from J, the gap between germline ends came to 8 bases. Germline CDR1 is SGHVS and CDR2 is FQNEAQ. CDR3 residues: CAGGTSYEQYF. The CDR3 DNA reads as TGTGCCGGGGGGACCTCCTACGAGCAGTACTTC.

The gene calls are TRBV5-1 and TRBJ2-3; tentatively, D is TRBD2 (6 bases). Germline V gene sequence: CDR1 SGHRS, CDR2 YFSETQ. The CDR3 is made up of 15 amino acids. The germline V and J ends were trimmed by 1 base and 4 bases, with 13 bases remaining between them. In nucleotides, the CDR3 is TGCGCCAGCAGCTTGCTCGGGGGTGGGGCAGATACGCAGTATTTT. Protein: CASSLLGGGADTQYF.

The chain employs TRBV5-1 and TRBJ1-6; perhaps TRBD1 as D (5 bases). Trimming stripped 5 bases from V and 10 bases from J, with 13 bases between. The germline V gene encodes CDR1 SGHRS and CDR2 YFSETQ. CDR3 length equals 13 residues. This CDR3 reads CASRWGDDSPLHF. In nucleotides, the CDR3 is TGCGCCAGCAGGTGGGGCGACGACTCACCCCTCCACTTT.

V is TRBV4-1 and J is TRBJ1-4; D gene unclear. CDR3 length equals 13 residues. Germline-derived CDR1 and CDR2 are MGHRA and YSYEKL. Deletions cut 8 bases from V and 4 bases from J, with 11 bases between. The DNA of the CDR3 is TGCGCCAGCGGCCCAGGTGGTAATGAAAAACTGTTTTTT. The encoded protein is CASGPGGNEKLFF.

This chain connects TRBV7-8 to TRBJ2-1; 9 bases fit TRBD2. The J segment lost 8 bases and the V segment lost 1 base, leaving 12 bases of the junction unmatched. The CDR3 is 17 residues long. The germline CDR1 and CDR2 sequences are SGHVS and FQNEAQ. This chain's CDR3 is CASSLEGSGSGSDEQFF. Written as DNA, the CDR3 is TGTGCCAGCAGCTTAGAGGGTAGCGGGAGTGGGTCCGATGAGCAGTTCTTC.

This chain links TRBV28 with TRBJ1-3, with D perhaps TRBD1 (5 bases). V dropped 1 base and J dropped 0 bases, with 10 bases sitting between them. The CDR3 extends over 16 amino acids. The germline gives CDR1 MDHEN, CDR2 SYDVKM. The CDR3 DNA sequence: TGTGCCAGCAGTTTATTTGGGGACTTCTCTGGAAACACCATATATTTT. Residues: CASSLFGDFSGNTIYF. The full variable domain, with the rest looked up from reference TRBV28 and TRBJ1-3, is DVKVTQSSRYLVKRTGEKVFLECVQDMDHENMFWYRQDPGLGLRLIYFSYDVKMKEKGDIPEGYSVSREKKERFSLILESASTNQTSMYLCASSLFGDFSGNTIYFGEGSWLTVV.

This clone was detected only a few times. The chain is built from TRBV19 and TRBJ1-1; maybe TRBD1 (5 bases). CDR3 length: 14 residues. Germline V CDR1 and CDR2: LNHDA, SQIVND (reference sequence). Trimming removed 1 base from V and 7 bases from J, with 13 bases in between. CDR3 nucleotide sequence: TGTGCCAGTAGTATAGGTAGGGGAACGAATGAAGCTTTCTTT. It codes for CASSIGRGTNEAFF.

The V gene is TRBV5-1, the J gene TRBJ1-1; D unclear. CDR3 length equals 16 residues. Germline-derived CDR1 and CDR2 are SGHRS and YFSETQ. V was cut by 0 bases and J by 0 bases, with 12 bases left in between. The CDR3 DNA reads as TGCGCCAGCAGCTTGGCCGCCGGGAACATGAACACTGAAGCTTTCTTT. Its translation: CASSLAAGNMNTEAFF.

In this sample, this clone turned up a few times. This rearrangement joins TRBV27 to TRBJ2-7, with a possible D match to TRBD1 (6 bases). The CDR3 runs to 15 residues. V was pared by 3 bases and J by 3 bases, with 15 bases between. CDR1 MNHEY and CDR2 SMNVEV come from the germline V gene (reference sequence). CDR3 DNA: TGTGCCAGCAGTTTGCCCGGACAGTGGCTCTACGAGCAGTACTTC. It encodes CASSLPGQWLYEQYF.

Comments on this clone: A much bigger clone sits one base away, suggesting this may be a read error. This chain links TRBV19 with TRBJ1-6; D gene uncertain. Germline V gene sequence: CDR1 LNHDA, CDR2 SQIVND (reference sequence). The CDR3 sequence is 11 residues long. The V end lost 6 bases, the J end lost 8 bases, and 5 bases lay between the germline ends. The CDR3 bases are TGTGCCAGTAGCCGAGATTCACCCCTCCACTTT. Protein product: CASSRDSPLHF.

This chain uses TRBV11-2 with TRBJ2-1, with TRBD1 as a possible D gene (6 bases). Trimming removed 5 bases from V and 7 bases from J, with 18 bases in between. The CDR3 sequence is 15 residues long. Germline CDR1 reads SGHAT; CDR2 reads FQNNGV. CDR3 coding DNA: TGTGCCAGCAGCCCGCGAGAGAGAAGGGGGAATGAGCAGTTCTTC. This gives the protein CASSPRERRGNEQFF.

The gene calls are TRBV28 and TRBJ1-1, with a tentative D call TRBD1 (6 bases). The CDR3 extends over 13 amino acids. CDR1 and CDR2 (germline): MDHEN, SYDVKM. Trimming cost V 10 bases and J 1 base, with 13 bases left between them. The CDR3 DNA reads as TGTGCCACCGGCGTGACAGGGAACACTGAAGCTTTCTTT. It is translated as CATGVTGNTEAFF.

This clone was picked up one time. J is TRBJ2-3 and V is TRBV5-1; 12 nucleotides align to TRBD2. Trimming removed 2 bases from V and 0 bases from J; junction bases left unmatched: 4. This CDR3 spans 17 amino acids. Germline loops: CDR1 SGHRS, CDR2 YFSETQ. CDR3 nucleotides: TGCGCCAGCAGCTTTGAGGGGACTAGCGGGAGCACAGATACGCAGTATTTT. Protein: CASSFEGTSGSTDTQYF. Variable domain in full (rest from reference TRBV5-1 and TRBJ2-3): KAGVTQTPRYLIKTRGQQVTLSCSPISGHRSVSWYQQTPGQGLQFLFEYFSETQRNKGNFPGRFSGRQFSNSRSEMNVSTLELGDSALYLCASSFEGTSGSTDTQYFGPGTRLTVL.

The CDR3 coding sequence is TGTGCCTGGGACCTAGCGGGAGCAGGTAGTGAGCAGTTCTTC. Translation gives CAWDLAGAGSEQFF. V gene TRBV30 combines with J gene TRBJ2-1; TRBD2 aligns across 10 bases. The ends lost 5 bases at V and 9 bases at J; junction bases unmatched: 10. Germline CDR1 and CDR2: GTSNPN and SVGIG (reference sequence). The CDR3 sequence is 14 residues long. Combining the CDR3 with reference TRBV30 and TRBJ2-1 gives the whole variable domain SQTIHQWPATLVQPVGSPLSLECTVEGTSNPNLYWYRQAAGRGLQLLFYSVGIGQISSEVPQNLSASRPQDRQFILSSKKLLLSDSGFYLCAWDLAGAGSEQFFGPGTRLTVL.

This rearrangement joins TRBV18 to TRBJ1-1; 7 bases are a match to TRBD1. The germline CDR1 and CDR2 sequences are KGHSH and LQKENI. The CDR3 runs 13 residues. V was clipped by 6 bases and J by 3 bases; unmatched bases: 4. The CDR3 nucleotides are TGTGCCAGCTCCTATACAGGGGACACTGAAGCTTTCTTT. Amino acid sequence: CASSYTGDTEAFF.

CDR3 in amino acids: CASSSPKPAIGYTGELFF. The CDR3 DNA sequence: TGTGCCAGCAGTTCCCCAAAACCAGCGATCGGGTACACCGGGGAGCTGTTTTTT. The V call is TRBV28, the J call TRBJ2-2; no clear D gene. CDR1 MDHEN and CDR2 SYDVKM come from the germline V gene. This CDR3 has 18 residues. The V and J ends lost 4 bases and 3 bases respectively, with 21 bases between them.

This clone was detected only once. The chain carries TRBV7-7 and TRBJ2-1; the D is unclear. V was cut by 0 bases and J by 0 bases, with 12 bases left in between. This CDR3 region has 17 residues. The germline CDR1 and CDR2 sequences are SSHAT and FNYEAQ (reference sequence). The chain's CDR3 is CASSLAPGMSSYNEQFF. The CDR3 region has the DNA TGTGCCAGCAGCTTAGCGCCAGGAATGAGCTCCTACAATGAGCAGTTCTTC.

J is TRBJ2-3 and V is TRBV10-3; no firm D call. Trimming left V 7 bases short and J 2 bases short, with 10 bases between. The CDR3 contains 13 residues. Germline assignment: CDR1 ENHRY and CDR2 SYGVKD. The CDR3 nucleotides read TGTGCCATCATGGGCAGGAACACAGATACGCAGTATTTT. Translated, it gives CAIMGRNTDTQYF.

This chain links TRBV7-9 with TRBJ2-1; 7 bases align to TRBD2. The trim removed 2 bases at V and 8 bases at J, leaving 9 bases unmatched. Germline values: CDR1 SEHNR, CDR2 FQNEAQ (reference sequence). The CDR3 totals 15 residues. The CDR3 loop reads CASSLKVLASHEQFF. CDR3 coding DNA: TGTGCCAGCAGCTTAAAGGTACTAGCGAGCCATGAGCAGTTCTTC.

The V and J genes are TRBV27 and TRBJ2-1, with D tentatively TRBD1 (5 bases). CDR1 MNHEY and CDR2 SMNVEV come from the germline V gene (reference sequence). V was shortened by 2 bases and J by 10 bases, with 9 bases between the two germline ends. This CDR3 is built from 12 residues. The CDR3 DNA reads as TGTGCCAGCAGTTTAAGGGGCCGCGAGCAGTTCTTC. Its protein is CASSLRGREQFF.

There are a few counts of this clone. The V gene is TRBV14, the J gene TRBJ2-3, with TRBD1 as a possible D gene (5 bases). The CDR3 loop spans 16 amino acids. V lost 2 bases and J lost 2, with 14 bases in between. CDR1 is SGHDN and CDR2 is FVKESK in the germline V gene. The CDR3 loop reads CASSQFQGLVTDTQYF. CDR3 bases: TGTGCCAGCAGCCAATTTCAGGGTCTGGTCACAGATACGCAGTATTTT.

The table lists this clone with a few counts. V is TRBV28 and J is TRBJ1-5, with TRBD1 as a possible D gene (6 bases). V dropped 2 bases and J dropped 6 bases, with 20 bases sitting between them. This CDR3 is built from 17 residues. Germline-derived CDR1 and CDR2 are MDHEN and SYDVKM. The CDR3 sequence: CASSLRGMSRPGQPQHF. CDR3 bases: TGTGCCAGCAGTTTAAGGGGGATGTCGCGTCCGGGTCAGCCCCAGCATTTT. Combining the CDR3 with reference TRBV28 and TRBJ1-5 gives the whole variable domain DVKVTQSSRYLVKRTGEKVFLECVQDMDHENMFWYRQDPGLGLRLIYFSYDVKMKEKGDIPEGYSVSREKKERFSLILESASTNQTSMYLCASSLRGMSRPGQPQHFGDGTRLSIL.

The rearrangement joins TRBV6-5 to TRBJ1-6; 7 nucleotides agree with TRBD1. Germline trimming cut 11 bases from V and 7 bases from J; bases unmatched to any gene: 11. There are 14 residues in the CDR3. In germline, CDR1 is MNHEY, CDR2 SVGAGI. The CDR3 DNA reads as TGTGCCGCTCGAACCGGGACAGAAAATTCACCCCTCCACTTT. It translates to CAARTGTENSPLHF.

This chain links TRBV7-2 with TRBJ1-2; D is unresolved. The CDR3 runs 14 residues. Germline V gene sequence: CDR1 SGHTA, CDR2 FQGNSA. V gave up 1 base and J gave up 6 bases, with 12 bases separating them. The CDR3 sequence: CASSLGFTADGYTF. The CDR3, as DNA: TGTGCCAGCAGCTTAGGTTTCACCGCAGATGGCTACACCTTC.

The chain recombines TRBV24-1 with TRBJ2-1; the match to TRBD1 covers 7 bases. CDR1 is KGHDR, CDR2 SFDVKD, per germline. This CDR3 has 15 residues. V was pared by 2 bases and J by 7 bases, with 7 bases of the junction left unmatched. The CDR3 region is CATSDYLTGRNEQFF. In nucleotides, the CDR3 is TGTGCCACCAGTGATTACTTGACAGGGCGTAATGAGCAGTTCTTC.

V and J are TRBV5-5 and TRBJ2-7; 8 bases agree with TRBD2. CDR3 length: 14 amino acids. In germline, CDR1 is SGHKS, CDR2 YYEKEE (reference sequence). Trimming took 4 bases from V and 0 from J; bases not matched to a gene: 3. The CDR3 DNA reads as TGTGCCAGCAGCCGGGAGGGGGTCTCCTACGAGCAGTACTTC. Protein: CASSREGVSYEQYF.

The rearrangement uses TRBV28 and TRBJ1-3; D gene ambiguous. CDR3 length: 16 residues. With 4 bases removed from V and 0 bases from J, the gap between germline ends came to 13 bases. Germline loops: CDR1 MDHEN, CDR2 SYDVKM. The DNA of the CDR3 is TGTGCCAGCAGTTCCCCAGAAGCGAGCTCTGGAAACACCATATATTTT. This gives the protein CASSSPEASSGNTIYF.

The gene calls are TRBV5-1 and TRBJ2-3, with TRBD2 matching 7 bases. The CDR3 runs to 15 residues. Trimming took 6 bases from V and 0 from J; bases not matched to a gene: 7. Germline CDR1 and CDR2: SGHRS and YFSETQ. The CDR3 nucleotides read TGCGCCAGCACGGAAGCGGGGCTAAGCACAGATACGCAGTATTTT. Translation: CASTEAGLSTDTQYF.

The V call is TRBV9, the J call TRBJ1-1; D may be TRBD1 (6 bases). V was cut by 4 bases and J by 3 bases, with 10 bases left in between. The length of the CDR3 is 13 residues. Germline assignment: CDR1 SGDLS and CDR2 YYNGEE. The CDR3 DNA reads TGTGCCAGCAGCCAGGGGCTCGACACTGAAGCTTTCTTT. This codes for CASSQGLDTEAFF.

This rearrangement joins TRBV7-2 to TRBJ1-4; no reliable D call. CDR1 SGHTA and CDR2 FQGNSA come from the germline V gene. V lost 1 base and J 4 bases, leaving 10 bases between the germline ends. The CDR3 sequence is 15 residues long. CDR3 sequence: CASSLVVGVNEKLFF. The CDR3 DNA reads TGTGCCAGCAGCTTAGTAGTGGGAGTTAATGAAAAACTGTTTTTT.

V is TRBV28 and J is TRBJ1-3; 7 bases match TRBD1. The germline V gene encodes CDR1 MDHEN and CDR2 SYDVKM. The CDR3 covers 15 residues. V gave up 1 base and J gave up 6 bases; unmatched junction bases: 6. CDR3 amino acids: CASSLSAGGANTIYF. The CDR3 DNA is TGTGCCAGCAGTTTATCGGCAGGGGGAGCAAACACCATATATTTT.